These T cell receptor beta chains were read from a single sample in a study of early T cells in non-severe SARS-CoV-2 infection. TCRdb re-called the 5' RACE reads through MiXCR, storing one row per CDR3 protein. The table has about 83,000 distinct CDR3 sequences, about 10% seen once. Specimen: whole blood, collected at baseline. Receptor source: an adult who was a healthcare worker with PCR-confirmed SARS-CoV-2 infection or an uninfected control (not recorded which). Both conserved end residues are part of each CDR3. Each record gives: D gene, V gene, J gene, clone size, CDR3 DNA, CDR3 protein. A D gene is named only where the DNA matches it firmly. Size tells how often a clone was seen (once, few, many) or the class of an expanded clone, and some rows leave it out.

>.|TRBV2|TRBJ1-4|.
TGTGCCAGCAGCCGAGGACAGCTCTATAATGAAAAACTGTTTTTT
CASSRGQLYNEKLFF
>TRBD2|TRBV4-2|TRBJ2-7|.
TGTGCCAGCAGCCAGAAAACGCGGGAGGGCCCCCACGAGCAGTACTTC
CASSQKTREGPHEQYF
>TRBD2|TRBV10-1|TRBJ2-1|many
TGCGCCAGCAGTGAGTCTGACGATCTAGCGGGCTCTTTCAATGAGCAGTTCTTC
CASSESDDLAGSFNEQFF
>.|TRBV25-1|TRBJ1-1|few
TGTGCCAGCAACGGGACACAAAAACGGAACACTGAAGCTTTCTTT
CASNGTQKRNTEAFF
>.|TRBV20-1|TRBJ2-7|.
TGCAGTGCTAACCCTCTCTACGAGCAGTACTTC
CSANPLYEQYF
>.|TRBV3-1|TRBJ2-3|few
TGTGCCAGCAGCCAAGGCACTACCCGAGATACGCAGTATTTT
CASSQGTTRDTQYF
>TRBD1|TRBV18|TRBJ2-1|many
TGTGCCAGCTCACCCGGGACAGGAAGGCCCGGTGAGCAGTTCTTC
CASSPGTGRPGEQFF
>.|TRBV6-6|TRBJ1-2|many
TGTGCCAGCAGTTACTCAGGGGCGGGGACTACCTATGGCTACACCTTC
CASSYSGAGTTYGYTF
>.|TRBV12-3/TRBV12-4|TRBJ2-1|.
TGTGCCAGCAGCGAAAGGCGGACAGATAAATACAATGAGCAGTTCTTC
CASSERRTDKYNEQFF
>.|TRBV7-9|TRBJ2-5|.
TGTGCCAGCAGCTTATACGCAGGCCTCCAAGAGACCCAGTACTTC
CASSLYAGLQETQYF
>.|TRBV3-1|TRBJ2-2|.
TGTGCCAGCAGCTCCAAAGGACGGGCGAACACCGGGGAGCTGTTTTTT
CASSSKGRANTGELFF
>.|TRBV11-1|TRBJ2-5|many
TGTGCCAGCAGCTTAGTCCAGCAGGAAGAGACCCAGTACTTC
CASSLVQQEETQYF
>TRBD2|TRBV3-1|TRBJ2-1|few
TGTGCCAGCAGCCACCGACTAGCGAGGGATGAGCAGTTCTTC
CASSHRLARDEQFF
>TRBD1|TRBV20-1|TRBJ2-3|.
TGCAGTGCTAGAAGACAGGGCGCAGATACGCAGTATTTT
CSARRQGADTQYF
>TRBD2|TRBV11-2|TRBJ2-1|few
TGTGCCAGCAGCCCCCTGGGGTTAGCGGGGCAGTTCTTC
CASSPLGLAGQFF
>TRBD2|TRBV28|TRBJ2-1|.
TGTGCCAGCAGCGCAACTCTTGCGGGAGGGTACAATGAGCAGTTCTTC
CASSATLAGGYNEQFF
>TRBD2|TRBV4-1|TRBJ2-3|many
TGCGCCAGCAGCCAAGAGGCTAGCGGGATCTGGGGCACAGATACGCAGTATTTT
CASSQEASGIWGTDTQYF
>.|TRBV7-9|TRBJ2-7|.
TGTGCCAGCAGCCCCCTGACCGGGCAGGGCCGCGAGCAGTACTTC
CASSPLTGQGREQYF
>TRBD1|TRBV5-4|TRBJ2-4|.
TGTGCCAGCAGTCCCCAGGGGGCAAGTAACATTCAGTACTTC
CASSPQGASNIQYF
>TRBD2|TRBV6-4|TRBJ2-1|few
TGTGCCAGCAGTGACCCCCCGGTATGTGCGGGAGCGGGTGAGCAGTTCTTC
CASSDPPVCAGAGEQFF
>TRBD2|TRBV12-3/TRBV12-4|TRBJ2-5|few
TGTGCCAGCAGCCTGGGGGGGGGAGCGGGAGCAAAGACCCAGTACTTC
CASSLGGGAGAKTQYF
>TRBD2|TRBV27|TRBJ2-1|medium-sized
TGTGCCAGCAGCCCTAGCGGGCCAGACAATGAGCAGTTCTTC
CASSPSGPDNEQFF
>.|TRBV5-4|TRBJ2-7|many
TGTGCCAGCAGCTTGTTGTGCAGGGTTTTTCACTACGAGCAGTACTTC
CASSLLCRVFHYEQYF
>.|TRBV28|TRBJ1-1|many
TGTGCCAGCAGGCCCGAGGGGCGGTTGAACACTGAAGCTTTCTTT
CASRPEGRLNTEAFF
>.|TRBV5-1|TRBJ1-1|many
TGCGCCAGCAGCTTGGGCAGGGAAGCTGAAGCTTTCTTT
CASSLGREAEAFF
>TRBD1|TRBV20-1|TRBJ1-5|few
TGCAGTGCTTCACAGGGGATGGGACCCCAGCATTTT
CSASQGMGPQHF
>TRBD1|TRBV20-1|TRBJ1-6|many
TGCAGTGCTCTGACAGGGGGAAATTCACCCCTCCACTTT
CSALTGGNSPLHF
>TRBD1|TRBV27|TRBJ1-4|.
TGTGCCAGCAGTTTATTCCGACAGGGGGGTAATGAAAAACTGTTTTTT
CASSLFRQGGNEKLFF
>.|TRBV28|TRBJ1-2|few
TGTGCCATCTCGATGACAGGCCCCCCGAGCTATGGCTACACCTTC
CAISMTGPPSYGYTF
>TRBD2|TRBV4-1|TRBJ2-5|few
TGCGCCAGCAGCCCAAGCGGGAGAAACCGTGGTGAGACCCAGTACTTC
CASSPSGRNRGETQYF
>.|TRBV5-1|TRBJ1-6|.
TGCGCCAGCAGCTTGGGGGACGCTTCTTCACCCCTCCACTTT
CASSLGDASSPLHF
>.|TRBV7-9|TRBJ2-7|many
TGTGCCAGCACCACGAGGGACGTCTACGAGCAGTACTTC
CASTTRDVYEQYF
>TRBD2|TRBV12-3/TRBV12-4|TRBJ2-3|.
TGTGCCAGCAACCAAATGACTAGCGGGACAGATACGCAGTATTTT
CASNQMTSGTDTQYF
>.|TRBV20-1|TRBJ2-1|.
TGCAGTGCTCTTGGGGCTAGCTCCTACAATGAGCAGTTCTTC
CSALGASSYNEQFF
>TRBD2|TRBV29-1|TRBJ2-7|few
TGCAGCGGCCGGGAGGGCCCATACGAGCAGTACTTC
CSGREGPYEQYF